The 10 T cell receptor beta chains listed next were all sequenced from one sample in a study of blood T cell repertoires in COVID-19. Assay used: immunoSEQ multiplex PCR; TCRdb lists only in-frame clones, some missing. The table lists 230,000 or so clones, roughly 76% of them singletons. The source material was peripheral blood. The receptor set was obtained from an elderly woman with COVID-19, enrolled during active disease.

The chain has TRBV30 and TRBJ1-6; D gene ambiguous. V lost 1 base, J lost 7 bases, and 8 bases lay in between. Per the germline V gene, CDR1 is GTSNPN and CDR2 is SVGIG (reference sequence). CDR3 size: 13 residues. Here the CDR3 reads CAWSGQFNSPLHF. CDR3 coding DNA: TGTGCCTGGAGTGGTCAGTTCAATTCACCCCTCCACTTT.

The rearrangement links TRBV4-1 to TRBJ2-1; the match to TRBD2 covers 7 bases. Germline V gives CDR1 MGHRA, CDR2 YSYEKL. CDR3 length equals 13 residues. Trimming at V came to 3 bases and at J to 12 bases, leaving 8 bases not matched to a gene. The CDR3 DNA follows: TGCGCCAGCAGCCATTACGCGGGGGTAGCGCAGTTCTTC. It codes for CASSHYAGVAQFF.

This chain uses TRBV29-1 with TRBJ1-1; the D gene is possibly TRBD1 (5 bases). The CDR3 spans 14 residues. V was clipped by 6 bases and J by 3 bases, with 17 bases between them. Germline loops: CDR1 SQVTM, CDR2 ANQGSEA. The CDR3 spells CSVLPLRGDTEAFF. The CDR3 DNA reads TGCAGCGTCCTGCCTCTTCGGGGGGACACTGAAGCTTTCTTT.

The J gene is TRBJ2-1, the V gene TRBV7-2; D remains ambiguous. V lost 1 base to trimming and J lost 5 bases, with 6 bases between them. The germline CDR1 and CDR2 sequences are SGHTA and FQGNSA. CDR3 length equals 13 residues. CDR3 in DNA: TGTGCCAGCAGCTTAGAACGAGACAATGAGCAGTTCTTC. Its protein product is CASSLERDNEQFF. The full variable domain, with the rest looked up from reference TRBV7-2 and TRBJ2-1, is GAGVSQSPSNKVTEKGKDVELRCDPISGHTALYWYRQSLGQGLEFLIYFQGNSAPDKSGLPSDRFSAERTGGSVSTLTIQRTQQEDSAVYLCASSLERDNEQFFGPGTRLTVL.

The gene calls are TRBV7-2 and TRBJ2-5; D is possibly TRBD2 (7 bases). This CDR3 has 16 residues. Per the germline V gene, CDR1 is SGHTA and CDR2 is FQGNSA. The ends were cut back, 1 base at V and 1 base at J, with 13 bases in the middle. CDR3 nucleotides: TGTGCCAGCAGCTTAGGGGGAGGGGGTTTCCAAGAGACCCAGTACTTC. It is translated as CASSLGGGGFQETQYF. Together with reference TRBV7-2 and TRBJ2-5, the CDR3 gives the full variable domain: GAGVSQSPSNKVTEKGKDVELRCDPISGHTALYWYRQSLGQGLEFLIYFQGNSAPDKSGLPSDRFSAERTGGSVSTLTIQRTQQEDSAVYLCASSLGGGGFQETQYFGPGTRLLVL.

The V gene is TRBV3-1 (or the pseudogene TRBV3-2), the J gene TRBJ2-7, with a weak D call TRBD1 (7 bases). V lost 6 bases, J lost 1 base, and 16 bases lay in between. This CDR3 is built from 15 residues. CDR1 is LGHDT and CDR2 is YNNKEL in the germline V gene (reference sequence). DNA for the CDR3: TGTGCCAGCAGTGGCGGGGAGACAGGGTCCTACGAGCAGTACTTC. Translating it yields CASSGGETGSYEQYF.

The chain has TRBV5-1 and TRBJ1-1; 9 bases line up with TRBD1. The CDR3 is made up of 15 amino acids. Per germline, CDR1 SGHRS and CDR2 YFSETQ. Trimming took 4 bases from V and 3 from J; bases not matched to a gene: 7. CDR3 nucleotides: TGCGCCAGCAGCACCCGCCGACAGGGGGACACTGAAGCTTTCTTT. This encodes CASSTRRQGDTEAFF.

In this sample, this clone turned up a few times. V and J are TRBV7-9 and TRBJ2-1; D is unresolved. Germline lookup yields CDR1 SEHNR and CDR2 FQNEAQ (reference sequence). V was cut by 5 bases and J by 4 bases, with 12 bases left in between. This CDR3 contains 14 residues. The CDR3 bases are TGTGCCAGCAGCCCTACAAGCGTATACAATGAGCAGTTCTTC. Residues: CASSPTSVYNEQFF.

Written as DNA, the CDR3 is TGTGCCAGCAGCCTCTCGAACACTGAAGCTTTCTTT. It codes for CASSLSNTEAFF. This chain links TRBV6-2 or TRBV6-3 with TRBJ1-1; D uncertain. Germline V gives CDR1 MNHEY, CDR2 SVGEGT. The CDR3 consists of 12 residues. Trimming shortened V by 6 bases and J by 1 base, and 6 bases separated the two germline ends.

The chain combines TRBV18 with TRBJ1-1; TRBD1 matches at 8 bases. Germline V gives CDR1 KGHSH, CDR2 LQKENI. CDR3 length: 15 residues. Trimming cost V 3 bases and J 4 bases; bases outside gene matches: 7. Here the CDR3 DNA reads TGTGCCAGCTCACCTTCAGGGGGCGCGATCACTGAAGCTTTCTTT. Amino acids: CASSPSGGAITEAFF. Looking up the rest from reference TRBV18 and TRBJ1-1 gives the full variable domain: NAGVMQNPRHLVRRRGQEARLRCSPMKGHSHVYWYRQLPEEGLKFMVYLQKENIIDESGMPKERFSAEFPKEGPSILRIQQVVRGDSAAYFCASSPSGGAITEAFFGQGTRLTVV.